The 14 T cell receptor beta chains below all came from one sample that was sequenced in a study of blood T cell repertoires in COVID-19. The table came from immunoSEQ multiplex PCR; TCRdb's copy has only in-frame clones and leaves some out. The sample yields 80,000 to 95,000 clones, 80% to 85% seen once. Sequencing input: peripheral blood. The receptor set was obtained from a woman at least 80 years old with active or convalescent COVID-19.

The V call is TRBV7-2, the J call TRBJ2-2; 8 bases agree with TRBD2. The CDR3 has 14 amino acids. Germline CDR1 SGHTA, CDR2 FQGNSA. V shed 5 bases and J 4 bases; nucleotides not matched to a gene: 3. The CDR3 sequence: CASSTGLATGELFF. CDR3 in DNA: TGTGCCAGCAGCACAGGACTAGCCACCGGGGAGCTGTTTTTT. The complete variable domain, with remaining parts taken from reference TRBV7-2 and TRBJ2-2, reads GAGVSQSPSNKVTEKGKDVELRCDPISGHTALYWYRQSLGQGLEFLIYFQGNSAPDKSGLPSDRFSAERTGGSVSTLTIQRTQQEDSAVYLCASSTGLATGELFFGEGSRLTVL.

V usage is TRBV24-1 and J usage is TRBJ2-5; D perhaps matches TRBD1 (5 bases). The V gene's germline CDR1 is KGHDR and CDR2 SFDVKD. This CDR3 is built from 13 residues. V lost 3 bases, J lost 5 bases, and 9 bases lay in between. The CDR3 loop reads CATSDGAQETQYF. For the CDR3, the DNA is TGTGCCACCAGTGATGGGGCGCAGGAGACCCAGTACTTC.

The CDR3 spells CASSRSRTGAYEQYF. As DNA, the CDR3 is TGTGCCAGCAGTCGATCCCGGACAGGGGCGTACGAGCAGTACTTC. The J gene is TRBJ2-7, the V gene TRBV6-2 or TRBV6-3; 9 bases are a match to TRBD1. Trimming at V came to 5 bases and at J to 4 bases, leaving 9 bases not matched to a gene. The CDR3 has 15 amino acids. CDR1 is MNHEY and CDR2 is SVGEGT in the germline V gene.

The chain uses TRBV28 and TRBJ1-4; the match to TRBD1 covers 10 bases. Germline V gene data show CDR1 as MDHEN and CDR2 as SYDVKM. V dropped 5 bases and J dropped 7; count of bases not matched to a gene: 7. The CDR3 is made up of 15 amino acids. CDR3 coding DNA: TGTGCCAGCAGTGAGACAGGGGGCTACGGTGAAAAACTGTTTTTT. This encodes CASSETGGYGEKLFF.

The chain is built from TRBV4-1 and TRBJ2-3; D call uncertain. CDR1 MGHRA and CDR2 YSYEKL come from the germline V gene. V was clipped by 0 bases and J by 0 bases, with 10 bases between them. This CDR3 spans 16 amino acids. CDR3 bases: TGCGCCAGCAGCCAAGATACAGACCCTAGCACAGATACGCAGTATTTT. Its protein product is CASSQDTDPSTDTQYF.

The CDR3 coding sequence is TGTGCCAGTACTAAGGGTCAGGGCAGGGGGGATGAGCAGTTCTTC. It yields the protein CASTKGQGRGDEQFF. The chain joins TRBV19 to TRBJ2-1, with D possibly matching TRBD1 (7 bases). CDR1 is LNHDA and CDR2 is SQIVND in the germline V gene (reference sequence). The germline V and J ends were trimmed by 7 bases and 8 bases, with 21 bases remaining between them. The CDR3 is made up of 15 amino acids.

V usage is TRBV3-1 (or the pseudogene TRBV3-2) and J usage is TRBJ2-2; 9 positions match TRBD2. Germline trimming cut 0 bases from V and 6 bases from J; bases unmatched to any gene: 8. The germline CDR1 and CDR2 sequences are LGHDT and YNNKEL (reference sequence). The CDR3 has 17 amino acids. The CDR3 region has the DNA TGTGCCAGCAGCCAAGAACGGGTAGCGGGAGTCCCCGGGGAGCTGTTTTTT. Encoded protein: CASSQERVAGVPGELFF.

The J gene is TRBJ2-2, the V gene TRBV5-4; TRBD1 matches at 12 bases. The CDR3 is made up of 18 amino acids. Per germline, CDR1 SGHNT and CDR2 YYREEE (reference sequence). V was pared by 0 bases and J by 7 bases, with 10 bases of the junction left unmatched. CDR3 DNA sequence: TGTGCCAGCAGCTTGGGCCGGGACAGGGGGCGTAGGATCGGGGAGCTGTTTTTT. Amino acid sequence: CASSLGRDRGRRIGELFF.

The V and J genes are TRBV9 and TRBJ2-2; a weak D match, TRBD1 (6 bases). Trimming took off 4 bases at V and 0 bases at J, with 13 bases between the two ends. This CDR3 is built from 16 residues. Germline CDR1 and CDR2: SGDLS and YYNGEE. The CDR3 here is CASSTRGQPNTGELFF. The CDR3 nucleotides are TGTGCCAGCAGCACCCGCGGACAGCCGAACACCGGGGAGCTGTTTTTT.

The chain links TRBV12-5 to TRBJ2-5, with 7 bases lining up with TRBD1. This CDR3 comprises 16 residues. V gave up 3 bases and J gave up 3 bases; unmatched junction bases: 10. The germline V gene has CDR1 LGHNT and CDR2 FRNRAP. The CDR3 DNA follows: TGTGCTAGTGGTTTTAATGGCAGGGGGTTTGAAGAGACCCAGTACTTC. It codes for CASGFNGRGFEETQYF. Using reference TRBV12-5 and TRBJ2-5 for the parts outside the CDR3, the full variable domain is DARVTQTPRHKVTEMGQEVTMRCQPILGHNTVFWYRQTMMQGLELLAYFRNRAPLDDSGMPKDRFSAEMPDATLATLKIQPSEPRDSAVYFCASGFNGRGFEETQYFGPGTRLLVL.

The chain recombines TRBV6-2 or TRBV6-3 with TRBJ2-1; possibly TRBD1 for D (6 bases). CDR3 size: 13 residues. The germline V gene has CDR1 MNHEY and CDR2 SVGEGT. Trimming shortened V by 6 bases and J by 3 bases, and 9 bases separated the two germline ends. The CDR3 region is CASSPDSYNEQFF. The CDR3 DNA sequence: TGTGCCAGCAGCCCGGACAGCTACAATGAGCAGTTCTTC.

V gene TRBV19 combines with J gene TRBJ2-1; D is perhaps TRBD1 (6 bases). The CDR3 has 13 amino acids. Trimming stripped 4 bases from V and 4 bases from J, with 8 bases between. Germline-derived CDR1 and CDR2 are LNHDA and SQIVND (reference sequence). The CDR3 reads CASSTGQYNEQFF. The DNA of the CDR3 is TGTGCCAGTAGTACCGGACAGTACAATGAGCAGTTCTTC.

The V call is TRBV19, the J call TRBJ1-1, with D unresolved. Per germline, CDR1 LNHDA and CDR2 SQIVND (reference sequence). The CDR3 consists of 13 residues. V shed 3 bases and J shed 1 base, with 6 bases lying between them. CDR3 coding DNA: TGTGCCAGTAGTATGACACAGAACACTGAAGCTTTCTTT. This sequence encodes CASSMTQNTEAFF.

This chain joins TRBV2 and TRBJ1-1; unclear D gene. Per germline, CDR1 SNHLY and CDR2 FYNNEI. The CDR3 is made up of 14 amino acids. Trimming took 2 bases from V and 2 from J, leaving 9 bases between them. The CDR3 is CASSEQSANTEAFF. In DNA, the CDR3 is TGTGCCAGCAGTGAACAAAGCGCCAACACTGAAGCTTTCTTT.